This TCR beta chain is drawn from a study of cytomegalovirus exposure and HLA in healthy donors. The PCR had 60 Vbeta and 13 Jbeta primers. Profiled with immunoSEQ multiplex PCR; TCRdb holds only in-frame clones, not every one. The sample includes about 140,000 clones, around 63% seen only once; the top ten take about 1.5%. Concerning this clone: Its antigen is undetermined.

V was clipped by 0 bases and J by 4 bases; unmatched bases: 1. This CDR3 contains 14 residues. The germline gives CDR1 MNHNS, CDR2 SASEGT. Whole-study results and caveats: An Asian-associated ancestry cluster reportedly showed fewer N-insertions than the roughly 670-donor mean in a later analysis.

This clonotype was obtained from a human donor in good health. The specimen was PBMCs. V is TRBV6-1 and J is TRBJ2-7; 9 nucleotides agree with TRBD2. CDR3 DNA sequence: TGTGCCAGCAGTGAAGCCGCGGGAGGGTACGAGCAGTACTTC. This translates into CASSEAAGGYEQYF.